This TCR beta chain was identified in a study of CD8+ T cells in alopecia areata (dated by TCRdb to 2016 to 2019). Regarding the study in general: The treated patients, all with moderate-to-severe alopecia areata, were enrolled in an open-label pilot trial of oral tofacitinib given at 5 to 10 mg twice daily. Patients stayed on tofacitinib for 6 to 18 months and then had 6 months of follow-up off drug so that delayed response and recurrence could be assessed. Disease severity in treated patients was measured with the SALT score, which quantifies the percentage of affected scalp surface area. To study T cell clonal expansion in alopecia areata, the researchers applied high-throughput TCRbeta sequencing to both the C3H/HeJ mouse model and human patients. Human TCRbeta sequencing covered scalp tissue and sorted CD4+ and CD8+ peripheral blood T cells from patchy and totalis/universalis alopecia areata patients and healthy controls. Patients on tofacitinib were biopsied at baseline and after 4 and 24 weeks of treatment, and several of the patients also had a later scalp biopsy. Scalp clonality was compared among normal scalp (n=4), patchy alopecia areata scalp (n=8), and alopecia totalis/universalis scalp (n=8). The RNA source kit depended on sample type: the PAXgene miRNA kit for fixed scalp, the miRNeasy kit for PBMCs, and the RNeasy kit for mouse skin. TCRbeta CDR3 regions were amplified by immunoSEQ multiplex PCR using 35 Vbeta forward and 13 Jbeta reverse primers.

Broad study findings and their caveats: Shared TCR sequences between patients were less evident than in mice, which may be partly attributable to HLA diversity in the patient population. Many expanded lesional clones were found to persist in scalp and blood during tofacitinib treatment, and relapse after treatment cessation may be partly explained by this persistence. Scalp clonality and the number of expanded CD8+ clones among the top 100 scalp clones were significantly decreased by tofacitinib. Scalp TCR repertoire analysis is complicated because resident alphabeta T cells in normal human skin are also sequenced, whereas mouse skin is dominated by gammadelta T cells. Because the treated cohort was small and included a single nonresponder, larger studies are needed to assess links between baseline CD8+ expansion and response. Compared with normal scalp, lesional scalp, particularly in alopecia totalis/universalis, had higher clonality and more expanded CD8+ clones, which suggests antigenic drive.

Library construction relied on the immunoSEQ multiplex PCR assay. To provide template for TCR sequencing, every sample had RNA extracted and reverse transcribed into cDNA. First-strand cDNA was synthesized with SuperScript III using a 2:1 mix of oligo-dT and random hexamers. A synthetic immune receptor repertoire was used to measure amplification bias, and any remaining bias was corrected computationally. The study's processing was this. Raw reads were preprocessed to remove errors, and CDR3 was defined according to IMGT conventions as the region from the conserved cysteine to phenylalanine. Clonality was computed as 1 minus the Shannon entropy, with the entropy normalized by log2 of the number of productive unique TCRs. CD4 or CD8 identity of scalp clones was inferred by cross-referencing scalp TCRbeta sequences with sorted blood CD4 and CD8 repertoires. Imported from immuneACCESS, the table was reduced by TCRdb to in-frame sequences with V and J called. These copies leave out some clones; in studies compared against another copy, an unresolved V gene accounts for under half, and the cause of the remainder is not known. V, J and clone size are taken as reported in that table, and D and trimming were inferred from the DNA itself. The sample table records fewer than 250,000 clones; about 40% of these occur just once. Around 2.5% of the sample lies in the top ten.

The CDR3 numbers 15 residues from cysteine through phenylalanine. Of the read, only the CDR3 DNA is kept; its 45 bases are in frame from base 1. The germline V gene specifies SGHRS as CDR1 and YFSETQ as CDR2. V gives up 4 bases and J gives up 0 bases, and the segment between their germline ends measures 12 bases. A note on this clone: The clone's antigen remains unknown. Base-call qualities are not available, and no considerably larger clone is one nucleotide away.

The label giving this sample's treatment or condition can be read as: oral pan-JAK inhibitor, 5-10 mg twice daily. From alopecia areata patients, peripheral blood was collected along with lesional scalp punch biopsies. After PBMCs were isolated by density centrifugation and stained for CD3, CD4 and CD8, a FACSAria was used to sort CD4+ and CD8+ T cells. The source material was CD4+ T cells sorted from blood, sampled at approximately week 36, from a patient treated with tofacitinib. This receptor was taken from a human donor with alopecia areata. This chain joins TRBV5-1 to TRBJ2-3; a weak D assignment points to TRBD2 (6 bases agree). For the CDR3, the sequence is CASSTPSGSTDTQYF. The bases read TGCGCCAGCAGCACTCCCAGCGGGAGCACAGATACGCAGTATTTT.